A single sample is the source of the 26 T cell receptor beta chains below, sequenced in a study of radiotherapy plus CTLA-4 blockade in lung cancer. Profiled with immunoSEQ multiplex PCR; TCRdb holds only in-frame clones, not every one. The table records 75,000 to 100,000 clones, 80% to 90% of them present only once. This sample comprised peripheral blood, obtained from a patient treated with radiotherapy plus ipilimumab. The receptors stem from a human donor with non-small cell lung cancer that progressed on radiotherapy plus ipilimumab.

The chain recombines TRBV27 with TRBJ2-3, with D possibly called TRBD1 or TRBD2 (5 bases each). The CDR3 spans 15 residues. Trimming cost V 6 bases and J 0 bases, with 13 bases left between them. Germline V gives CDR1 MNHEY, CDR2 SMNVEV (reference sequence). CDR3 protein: CASRKGTASTDTQYF. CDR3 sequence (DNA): TGTGCCAGCAGAAAAGGGACGGCTAGCACAGATACGCAGTATTTT.

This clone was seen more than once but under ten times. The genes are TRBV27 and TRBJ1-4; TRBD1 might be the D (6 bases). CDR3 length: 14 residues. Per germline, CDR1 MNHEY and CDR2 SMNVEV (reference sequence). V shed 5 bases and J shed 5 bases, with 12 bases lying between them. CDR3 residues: CASSRAGVNEKLFF. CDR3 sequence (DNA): TGTGCCAGCAGTAGGGCAGGGGTGAATGAAAAACTGTTTTTT. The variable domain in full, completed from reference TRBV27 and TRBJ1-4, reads EAQVTQNPRYLITVTGKKLTVTCSQNMNHEYMSWYRQDPGLGLRQIYYSMNVEVTDKGDVPEGYKVSRKEKRNFPLILESPSPNQTSLYFCASSRAGVNEKLFFGSGTQLSVL.

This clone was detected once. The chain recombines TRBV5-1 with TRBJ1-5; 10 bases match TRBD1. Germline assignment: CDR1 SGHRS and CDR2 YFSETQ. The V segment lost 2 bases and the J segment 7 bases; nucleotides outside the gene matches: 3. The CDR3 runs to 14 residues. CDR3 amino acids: CASSFGTGDQPQHF. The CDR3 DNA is TGCGCCAGCAGCTTCGGGACAGGGGACCAGCCCCAGCATTTT.

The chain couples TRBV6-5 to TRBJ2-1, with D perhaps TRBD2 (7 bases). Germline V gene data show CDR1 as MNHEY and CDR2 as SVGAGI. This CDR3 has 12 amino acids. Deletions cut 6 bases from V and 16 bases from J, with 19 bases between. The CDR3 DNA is TGTGCCAGCAGGGGGGGCGGGGGACTACACTTCTTC. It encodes CASRGGGGLHFF.

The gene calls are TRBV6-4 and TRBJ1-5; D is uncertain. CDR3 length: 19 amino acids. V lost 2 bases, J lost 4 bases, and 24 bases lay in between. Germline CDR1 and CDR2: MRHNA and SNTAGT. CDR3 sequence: CASSDRVARHPINNQPQHF. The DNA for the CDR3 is TGTGCCAGCAGTGACAGGGTGGCAAGGCACCCGATAAATAATCAGCCCCAGCATTTT.

CDR3 DNA sequence: TGTGCCAGCTCACCTGGGCAGACTGTGAACACTGAAGCTTTCTTT. Its translation: CASSPGQTVNTEAFF. The chain has TRBV18 and TRBJ1-1; D is unresolved. Germline CDR1 is KGHSH and CDR2 is LQKENI. The CDR3 is made up of 15 amino acids. Trimming took off 3 bases at V and 0 bases at J, with 11 bases between the two ends.

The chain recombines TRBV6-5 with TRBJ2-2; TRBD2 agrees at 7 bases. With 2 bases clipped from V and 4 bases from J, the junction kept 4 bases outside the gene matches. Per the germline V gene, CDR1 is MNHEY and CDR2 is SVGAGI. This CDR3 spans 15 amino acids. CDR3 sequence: CASSYGREATGELFF. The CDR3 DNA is TGTGCCAGCAGTTACGGCCGGGAGGCCACCGGGGAGCTGTTTTTT.

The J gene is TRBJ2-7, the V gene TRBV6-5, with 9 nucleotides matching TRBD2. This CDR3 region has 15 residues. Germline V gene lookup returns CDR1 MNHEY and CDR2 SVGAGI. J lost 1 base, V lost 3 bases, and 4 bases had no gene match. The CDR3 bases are TGTGCCAGCAGTTATGGTAGCGGGAGATCCTACGAGCAGTACTTC. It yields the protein CASSYGSGRSYEQYF.

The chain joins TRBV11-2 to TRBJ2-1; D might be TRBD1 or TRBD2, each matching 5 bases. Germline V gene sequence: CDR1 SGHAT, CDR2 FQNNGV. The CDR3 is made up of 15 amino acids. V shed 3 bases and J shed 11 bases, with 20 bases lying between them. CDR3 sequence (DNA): TGTGCCAGCAGCTTTATTCGGGGCTCTTCTTCACAGCAGTTCTTC. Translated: CASSFIRGSSSQQFF.

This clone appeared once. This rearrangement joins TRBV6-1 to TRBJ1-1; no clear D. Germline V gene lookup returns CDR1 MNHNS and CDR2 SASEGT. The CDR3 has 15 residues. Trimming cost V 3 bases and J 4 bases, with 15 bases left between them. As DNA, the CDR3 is TGTGCCAGCAGTGATAGGTTCGATGGGGTCACTGAAGCTTTCTTT. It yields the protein CASSDRFDGVTEAFF.

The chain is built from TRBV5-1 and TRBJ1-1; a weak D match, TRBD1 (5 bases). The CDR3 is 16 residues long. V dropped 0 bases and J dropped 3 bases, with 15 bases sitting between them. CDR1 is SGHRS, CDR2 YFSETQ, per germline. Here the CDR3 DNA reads TGCGCCAGCAGCTTGGGAGCTGGGGGATCGGACACTGAAGCTTTCTTT. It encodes CASSLGAGGSDTEAFF.

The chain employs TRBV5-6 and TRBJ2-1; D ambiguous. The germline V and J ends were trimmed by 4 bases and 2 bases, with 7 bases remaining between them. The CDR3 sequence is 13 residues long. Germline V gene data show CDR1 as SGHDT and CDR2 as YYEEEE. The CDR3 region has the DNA TGTGCCAGCAGCCGTCCGACCTACAATGAGCAGTTCTTC. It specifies CASSRPTYNEQFF.

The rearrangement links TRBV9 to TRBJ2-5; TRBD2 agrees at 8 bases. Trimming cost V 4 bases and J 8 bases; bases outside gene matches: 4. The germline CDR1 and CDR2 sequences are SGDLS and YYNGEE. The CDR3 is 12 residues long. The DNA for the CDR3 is TGTGCCAGCAGCCCCAGCGGGGGAACCCAGTACTTC. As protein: CASSPSGGTQYF.

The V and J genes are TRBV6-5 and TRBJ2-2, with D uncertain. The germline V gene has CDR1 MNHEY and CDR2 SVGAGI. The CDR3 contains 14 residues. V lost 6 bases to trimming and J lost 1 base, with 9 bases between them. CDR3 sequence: CASRDGLNTGELFF. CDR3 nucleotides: TGTGCCAGCAGGGACGGCTTGAACACCGGGGAGCTGTTTTTT.

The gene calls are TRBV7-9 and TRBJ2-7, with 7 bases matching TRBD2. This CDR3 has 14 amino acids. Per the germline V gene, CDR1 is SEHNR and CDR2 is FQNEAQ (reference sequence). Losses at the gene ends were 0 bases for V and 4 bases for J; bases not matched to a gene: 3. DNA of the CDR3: TGTGCCAGCAGCTTAGCTGGGACTACTTACGAGCAGTACTTC. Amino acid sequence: CASSLAGTTYEQYF. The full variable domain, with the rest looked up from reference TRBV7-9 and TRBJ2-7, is DTGVSQNPRHKITKRGQNVTFRCDPISEHNRLYWYRQTLGQGPEFLTYFQNEAQLEKSRLLSDRFSAERPKGSFSTLEIQRTEQGDSAMYLCASSLAGTTYEQYFGPGTRLTVT.

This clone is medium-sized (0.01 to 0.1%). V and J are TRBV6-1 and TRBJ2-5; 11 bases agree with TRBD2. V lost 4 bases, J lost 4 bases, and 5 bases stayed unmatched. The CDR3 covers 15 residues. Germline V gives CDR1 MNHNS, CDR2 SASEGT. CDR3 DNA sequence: TGTGCCAGCAGTGCTATAGCGGGAGGGCCAGAGACCCAGTACTTC. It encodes CASSAIAGGPETQYF.

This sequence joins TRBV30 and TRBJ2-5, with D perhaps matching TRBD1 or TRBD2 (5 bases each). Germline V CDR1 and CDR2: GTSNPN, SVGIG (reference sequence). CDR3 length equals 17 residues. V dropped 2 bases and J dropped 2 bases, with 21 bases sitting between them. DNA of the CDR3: TGTGCCTGGAGTTGGGGACCTTTTGGTTTGGGACAAGAGACCCAGTACTTC. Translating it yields CAWSWGPFGLGQETQYF.

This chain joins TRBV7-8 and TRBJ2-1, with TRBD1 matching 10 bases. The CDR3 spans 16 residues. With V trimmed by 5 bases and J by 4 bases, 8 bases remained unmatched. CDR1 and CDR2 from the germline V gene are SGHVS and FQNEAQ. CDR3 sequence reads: CASSTGGTGVYNEQFF. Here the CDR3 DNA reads TGTGCCAGCAGCACGGGGGGGACAGGGGTATACAATGAGCAGTTCTTC.

CDR3 DNA: TGTGCCAGCTCACCCGACAGGAGGGATGAAAAACTGTTTTTT. Residues: CASSPDRRDEKLFF. V and J are TRBV18 and TRBJ1-4, with D perhaps matching TRBD1 (6 bases). Germline values: CDR1 KGHSH, CDR2 LQKENI. V was clipped by 3 bases and J by 6 bases, with 11 bases between them. The CDR3 consists of 14 residues. Filled out from reference TRBV18 and TRBJ1-4, the complete variable domain reads NAGVMQNPRHLVRRRGQEARLRCSPMKGHSHVYWYRQLPEEGLKFMVYLQKENIIDESGMPKERFSAEFPKEGPSILRIQQVVRGDSAAYFCASSPDRRDEKLFFGSGTQLSVL.

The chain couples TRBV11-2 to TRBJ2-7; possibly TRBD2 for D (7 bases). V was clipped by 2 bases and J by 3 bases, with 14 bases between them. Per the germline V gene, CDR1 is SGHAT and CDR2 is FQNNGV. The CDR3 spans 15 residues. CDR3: CASSLRGGISYEQYF. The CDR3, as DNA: TGTGCCAGCAGCTTAAGGGGGGGGATCAGCTACGAGCAGTACTTC.

This CDR3 is CASSPKGGETQYF. In nucleotides, the CDR3 is TGTGCCAGCTCACCGAAAGGGGGTGAGACCCAGTACTTC. The chain links TRBV18 to TRBJ2-5; D is perhaps TRBD1 (6 bases). Trimming took 3 bases from V and 5 from J, leaving 10 bases between them. The CDR3 spans 13 residues. Germline CDR1 KGHSH, CDR2 LQKENI.

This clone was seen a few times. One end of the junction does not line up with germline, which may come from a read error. CDR3 residues: CASRSTGQGLLF. The DNA for the CDR3 is TGTGCCAGCAGATCCACGGGACAGGGGTTACTTTTT. The rearrangement uses TRBV6-6 and TRBJ1-4, with 10 nucleotides matching TRBD1. Germline assignment: CDR1 MNHNY and CDR2 SVGAGI (reference sequence). The CDR3 contains 12 residues.

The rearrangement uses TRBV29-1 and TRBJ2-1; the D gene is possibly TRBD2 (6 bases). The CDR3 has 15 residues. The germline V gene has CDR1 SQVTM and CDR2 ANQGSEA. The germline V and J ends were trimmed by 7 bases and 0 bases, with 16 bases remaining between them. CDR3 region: CSATDYSSSYNEQFF. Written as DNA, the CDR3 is TGCAGCGCCACGGACTACTCAAGCTCCTACAATGAGCAGTTCTTC.

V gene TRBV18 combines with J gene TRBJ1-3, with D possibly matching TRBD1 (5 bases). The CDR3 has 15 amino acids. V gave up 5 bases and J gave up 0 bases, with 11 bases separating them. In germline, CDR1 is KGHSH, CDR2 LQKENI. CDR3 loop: CASSVTDDSGNTIYF. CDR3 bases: TGTGCCAGCTCAGTGACAGACGACTCTGGAAACACCATATATTTT.

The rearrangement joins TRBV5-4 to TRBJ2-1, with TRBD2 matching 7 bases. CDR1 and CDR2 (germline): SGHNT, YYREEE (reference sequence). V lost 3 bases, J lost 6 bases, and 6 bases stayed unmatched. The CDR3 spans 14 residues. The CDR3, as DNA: TGTGCCAGCAGCTCGCGTACGGGAGGCAATGAGCAGTTCTTC. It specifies CASSSRTGGNEQFF. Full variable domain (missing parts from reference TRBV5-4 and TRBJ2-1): ETGVTQSPTHLIKTRGQQVTLRCSSQSGHNTVSWYQQALGQGPQFIFQYYREEENGRGNFPPRFSGLQFPNYSSELNVNALELDDSALYLCASSSRTGGNEQFFGPGTRLTVL.

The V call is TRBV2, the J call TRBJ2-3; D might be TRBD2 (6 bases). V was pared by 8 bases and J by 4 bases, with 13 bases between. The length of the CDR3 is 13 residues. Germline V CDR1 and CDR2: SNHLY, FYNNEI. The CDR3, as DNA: TGTGCCAGCGGAGGGCTAGGTCCAGATACGCAGTATTTT. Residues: CASGGLGPDTQYF.